The 23 T cell receptor beta chains in this list originate from one sample, sequenced in a study of shared clonotypes between healthy human individuals. Clones were sequenced by immunoSEQ multiplex PCR, and TCRdb holds only the in-frame ones, with some missing. Of a few million clones listed, more than 80% are singletons. Sequenced input: naive CD4+ T cells from PBMCs. The subset denotes: CD45RA+ positively selected. The receptors were gathered from a man aged 18 to 29 in good health. Some clones in this sample may be carry-over from other donors' samples.

This chain links TRBV29-1 with TRBJ1-2; D perhaps matches TRBD1 (5 bases). Germline values: CDR1 SQVTM, CDR2 ANQGSEA. CDR3 size: 11 residues. V dropped 8 bases and J dropped 4 bases, with 11 bases sitting between them. The CDR3 protein is CSLGTVYGYTF. The CDR3 DNA reads TGCAGCCTGGGGACGGTCTATGGCTACACCTTC.

With respect to this clone: Other DNA variants within this sample encode the same CDR3. V and J are TRBV7-9 and TRBJ2-7; TRBD2 aligns across 7 bases. J gave up 2 bases and V 1 base, and 2 bases lay outside the gene matches. Germline V gene lookup returns CDR1 SEHNR and CDR2 FQNEAQ (reference sequence). CDR3 length: 14 amino acids. CDR3 in amino acids: CASSLGRGAYEQYF. The CDR3 DNA is TGTGCCAGCAGCTTAGGTCGGGGGGCCTACGAGCAGTACTTC.

The rearrangement links TRBV11-2 to TRBJ2-7; 9 bases line up with TRBD2. CDR1 and CDR2 from the germline V gene are SGHAT and FQNNGV. The trim removed 4 bases at V and 0 bases at J, leaving 13 bases unmatched. There are 18 residues in the CDR3. The CDR3 nucleotides read TGTGCCAGCAGCTGGGGACGATTAGCGGGAGCCGGCTCCTACGAGCAGTACTTC. It is translated as CASSWGRLAGAGSYEQYF.

CDR3 in DNA: TGTGCCAGCAGCTTGCAAACAGATAATTCACCCCTCCACTTT. It is translated as CASSLQTDNSPLHF. The chain is built from TRBV5-4 and TRBJ1-6; no reliable D call. The ends were cut back, 1 base at V and 5 bases at J, with 7 bases in the middle. The CDR3 loop spans 14 amino acids. The germline V gene encodes CDR1 SGHNT and CDR2 YYREEE (reference sequence).

This sequence joins TRBV5-1 and TRBJ2-1, with no clear D. V dropped 0 bases and J dropped 4 bases, with 17 bases sitting between them. CDR3 length: 17 amino acids. Germline V CDR1 and CDR2: SGHRS, YFSETQ. CDR3 DNA: TGCGCCAGCAGCTTGGCTGGTGGCGCAGACCAATACAATGAGCAGTTCTTC. Translating it yields CASSLAGGADQYNEQFF. Using reference TRBV5-1 and TRBJ2-1 for the parts outside the CDR3, the full variable domain is KAGVTQTPRYLIKTRGQQVTLSCSPISGHRSVSWYQQTPGQGLQFLFEYFSETQRNKGNFPGRFSGRQFSNSRSEMNVSTLELGDSALYLCASSLAGGADQYNEQFFGPGTRLTVL.

The V gene is TRBV6-5, the J gene TRBJ1-5, with a possible D match to TRBD1 (6 bases). CDR3 length equals 14 residues. V lost 6 bases, J lost 6 bases, and 15 bases lay in between. CDR1 MNHEY and CDR2 SVGAGI come from the germline V gene. This CDR3 is CASRAGGGGQPQHF. In nucleotides, the CDR3 is TGTGCCAGCAGGGCGGGGGGGGGCGGTCAGCCCCAGCATTTT.

The chain is built from TRBV6-1 and TRBJ1-1, with D perhaps TRBD1 (6 bases). Trimming shortened V by 2 bases and J by 0 bases, and 16 bases separated the two germline ends. CDR3 length equals 17 residues. Per the germline V gene, CDR1 is MNHNS and CDR2 is SASEGT. CDR3 loop: CASSEQGLGRVNTEAFF. CDR3 nucleotide sequence: TGTGCCAGCAGTGAACAGGGGCTGGGCAGAGTGAACACTGAAGCTTTCTTT.

This rearrangement joins TRBV6-1 to TRBJ1-1, with D unclear. The germline CDR1 and CDR2 sequences are MNHNS and SASEGT. The length of the CDR3 is 14 residues. V gave up 5 bases and J gave up 1 base, with 11 bases separating them. CDR3 amino acids: CASSPPTPNTEAFF. CDR3 sequence (DNA): TGTGCCAGCAGTCCCCCGACACCGAACACTGAAGCTTTCTTT.

To note about this clone: Since a much larger clone is just one base distant, this may be a read error. This specimen includes other DNA sequences encoding the same CDR3. DNA of the CDR3: TGCGCCAGCAGCTTCGGGGCAGATACGCAGTATTTT. Encoded protein: CASSFGADTQYF. The chain couples TRBV5-1 to TRBJ2-3; tentatively, D is TRBD2 (5 bases). The CDR3 is 12 amino acids. V was pared by 2 bases and J by 4 bases, with 5 bases between. Germline V lookup: CDR1 SGHRS, CDR2 YFSETQ.

This clone has just one count. V and J are TRBV27 and TRBJ2-7, with D maybe TRBD1 (6 bases). V was pared by 5 bases and J by 5 bases, with 22 bases between. Germline values: CDR1 MNHEY, CDR2 SMNVEV (reference sequence). CDR3 size: 16 residues. The chain's CDR3 is CASSRPMGHPPHEQYF. CDR3 coding DNA: TGTGCCAGCAGTCGACCTATGGGACACCCTCCCCACGAGCAGTACTTC.

A note on this clone: The sample holds other DNA sequences that translate to the same CDR3. The rearrangement joins TRBV28 to TRBJ2-5; TRBD1 aligns across 7 bases. This CDR3 is built from 14 residues. J lost 2 bases, V lost 4 bases, and 4 bases had no gene match. Germline V gene data show CDR1 as MDHEN and CDR2 as SYDVKM. For the CDR3, the DNA is TGTGCCAGCAGTTCGCCAGGGGGACAAGAGACCCAGTACTTC. Amino acids: CASSSPGGQETQYF.

The genes are TRBV27 and TRBJ2-7; 9 nucleotides line up with TRBD1. V lost 1 base, J lost 0 bases, and 4 bases stayed unmatched. CDR1 and CDR2 from the germline V gene are MNHEY and SMNVEV (reference sequence). The CDR3 extends over 16 amino acids. The CDR3 DNA is TGTGCCAGCAGTTTATTCTCGGGACAGGGCTCCTACGAGCAGTACTTC. Translation gives CASSLFSGQGSYEQYF.

This chain connects TRBV28 to TRBJ1-5; D possibly corresponds to TRBD1 (5 bases). Germline V gene lookup returns CDR1 MDHEN and CDR2 SYDVKM. V was clipped by 3 bases and J by 0 bases, with 12 bases between them. The CDR3 is made up of 16 amino acids. CDR3 in amino acids: CASSFETVNSNQPQHF. In nucleotides, the CDR3 is TGTGCCAGCAGTTTTGAGACAGTTAATAGCAATCAGCCCCAGCATTTT.

This chain joins TRBV9 and TRBJ2-5; D gene ambiguous. Trimming pared 1 base from V and 5 bases from J, leaving 9 bases between. The CDR3 is 13 amino acids. CDR1 and CDR2 from the germline V gene are SGDLS and YYNGEE. The CDR3 bases are TGTGCCAGCAGCGTAAGGGCGGAGGAGACCCAGTACTTC. It specifies CASSVRAEETQYF.

This sequence joins TRBV5-1 and TRBJ2-1; D may be TRBD1 or TRBD2 (5 bases each). The V and J ends lost 3 bases and 2 bases respectively, with 15 bases between them. The germline V gene has CDR1 SGHRS and CDR2 YFSETQ. CDR3 length: 16 residues. CDR3 sequence (DNA): TGCGCCAGCAGCTCACTAGGGCAGGGAACCTACAATGAGCAGTTCTTC. Residues: CASSSLGQGTYNEQFF.

V and J are TRBV7-2 and TRBJ2-3; 7 bases align to TRBD2. The CDR3 has 17 residues. With 3 bases clipped from V and 0 bases from J, the junction kept 9 bases outside the gene matches. CDR1 and CDR2 from the germline V gene are SGHTA and FQGNSA. The DNA for the CDR3 is TGTGCCAGCAGCTTGTTTCGAGCGCGGGGGAGCACAGATACGCAGTATTTT. Translated, it gives CASSLFRARGSTDTQYF.

V usage is TRBV19 and J usage is TRBJ2-7, with 8 positions matching TRBD1. This CDR3 is built from 16 residues. V was clipped by 4 bases and J by 4 bases; unmatched bases: 12. CDR1 and CDR2 (germline): LNHDA, SQIVND (reference sequence). This CDR3 is CASSKTGGFRSYEQYF. In DNA form, the CDR3 reads TGTGCCAGTAGTAAAACAGGGGGTTTTAGGTCTTACGAGCAGTACTTC. Full variable domain (missing parts from reference TRBV19 and TRBJ2-7): DGGITQSPKYLFRKEGQNVTLSCEQNLNHDAMYWYRQDPGQGLRLIYYSQIVNDFQKGDIAEGYSVSREKKESFPLTVTSAQKNPTAFYLCASSKTGGFRSYEQYFGPGTRLTVT.

This rearrangement joins TRBV5-1 to TRBJ2-7; 8 positions agree with TRBD1. Trimming at V came to 0 bases and at J to 6 bases, leaving 5 bases not matched to a gene. This CDR3 is 14 amino acids long. Germline CDR1 is SGHRS and CDR2 is YFSETQ. The chain's CDR3 is CASSLGTGLGEQYF. The DNA of the CDR3 is TGCGCCAGCAGCTTGGGGACAGGGCTCGGCGAGCAGTACTTC.

This clone was picked up one time. The chain combines TRBV11-2 with TRBJ2-7, with 8 bases aligning to TRBD1. The CDR3 has 15 residues. After removal of 1 base from V and 3 bases from J, the junction contained 5 bases not matched to a gene. Germline values: CDR1 SGHAT, CDR2 FQNNGV. The CDR3 reads CASSLGTGSIYEQYF. Here the CDR3 DNA reads TGTGCCAGCAGCTTAGGGACAGGGTCCATCTACGAGCAGTACTTC.

This rearrangement joins TRBV9 to TRBJ2-5; 8 nucleotides match TRBD2. CDR3 size: 15 residues. V was pared by 0 bases and J by 3 bases, with 4 bases of the junction left unmatched. The germline V gene encodes CDR1 SGDLS and CDR2 YYNGEE. The CDR3, as DNA: TGTGCCAGCAGCGTAGATGCGGGGGGTGAAGAGACCCAGTACTTC. As protein: CASSVDAGGEETQYF.

J is TRBJ1-2 and V is TRBV7-6; D might be TRBD1 (6 bases). The germline gives CDR1 SGHVS, CDR2 FNYEAQ. CDR3 length equals 17 residues. V was clipped by 4 bases and J by 0 bases, with 18 bases between them. The CDR3 DNA is TGTGCCAGCAGCTCCGCCTTCGACAGGCGATCTAACTATGGCTACACCTTC. Translation: CASSSAFDRRSNYGYTF.

The gene calls are TRBV30 and TRBJ2-2; D remains ambiguous. Trimming left V 2 bases short and J 2 bases short, with 12 bases between. Germline V gene sequence: CDR1 GTSNPN, CDR2 SVGIG (reference sequence). This CDR3 comprises 15 residues. CDR3 amino acids: CAWSSGLGNTGELFF. DNA of the CDR3: TGTGCCTGGAGTTCAGGTCTCGGCAACACCGGGGAGCTGTTTTTT.

The chain recombines TRBV5-5 with TRBJ2-7; 9 bases agree with TRBD2. CDR3 length: 16 residues. V dropped 0 bases and J dropped 9; count of bases not matched to a gene: 13. Germline loops: CDR1 SGHKS, CDR2 YYEKEE (reference sequence). As DNA, the CDR3 is TGTGCCAGCAGCTTGGCGAGGGCTAGCGGGGAGGTCCGGCAGTACTTC. Encoded protein: CASSLARASGEVRQYF.